The 31 T cell receptor beta chains below were found in one sample sequenced in a study of CD8 T cells in ankylosing spondylitis (dated by TCRdb to 2015 to 2018). Library method: 5' RACE. These reads were obtained on an Illumina HiSeq 2500. TCRdb itself trimmed the public reads at Q25 with fastp, ran MiXCR and retained productive beta chains. Rows with one shared CDR3 protein collapse into an entry with the most common genes and DNA. A total of hundreds of thousands of distinct CDR3 sequences appear in this sample, roughly a quarter of them only once. Roughly 0.8% of the sample is taken by the ten largest. No antigen has been assigned to these receptors. Study-level results and caveats: A TCR beta motif made up of several highly homologous amino acid variants appeared to be characteristic of blood from ankylosing spondylitis patients.

The sample comprised blood, either unsorted or a sorted T cell fraction (not recorded which). The receptors were gathered from a male donor with ankylosing spondylitis.

The gene calls are TRBV29-1 and TRBJ2-3; D uncertain. Germline CDR1 and CDR2: SQVTM and ANQGSEA. Trimming pared 1 base from V and 0 bases from J, leaving 8 bases between. The CDR3 runs to 14 residues. CDR3 region: CSVEVFGSTDTQYF. The CDR3 bases are TGCAGCGTTGAAGTTTTTGGGAGCACAGATACGCAGTATTTT.

In this sample, this clonotype turned up a few times. V gene TRBV7-2 combines with J gene TRBJ2-7; D is possibly TRBD2 (6 bases). CDR1 and CDR2 (germline): SGHTA, FQGNSA. V was cut by 2 bases and J by 3 bases, with 14 bases left in between. This CDR3 is built from 15 residues. The CDR3 region is CASSLRGTHRYEQYF. CDR3 bases: TGTGCCAGCAGCTTACGGGGGACCCATCGCTACGAGCAGTACTTC.

This clonotype has just a few counts. The chain couples TRBV6-6 to TRBJ1-2; D ambiguous. The CDR3 sequence is 11 residues long. Germline V gene lookup returns CDR1 MNHNY and CDR2 SVGAGI (reference sequence). Trimming removed 4 bases from V and 4 bases from J, with 4 bases in between. The CDR3 DNA follows: TGTGCCAGCAGTTCTTCCTATGGCTACACCTTC. This encodes CASSSSYGYTF.

This clonotype was recorded a few times. The rearrangement uses TRBV5-1 and TRBJ2-4; tentatively, D is TRBD1 (5 bases). CDR1 and CDR2 (germline): SGHRS, YFSETQ. CDR3 length equals 13 residues. The germline V and J ends were trimmed by 10 bases and 5 bases, with 16 bases remaining between them. The CDR3 sequence: CARTLLTENIQYF. The CDR3 DNA sequence: TGCGCCCGCACACTACTGACAGAAAACATTCAGTACTTC.

Only one count was recorded for this clonotype. The genes are TRBV5-1 and TRBJ2-7; 7 nucleotides align to TRBD1. V lost 4 bases to trimming and J lost 2 bases; unmatched junction nucleotides: 12. The CDR3 extends over 16 amino acids. Germline CDR1 is SGHRS and CDR2 is YFSETQ. DNA of the CDR3: TGCGCCAGCAGCCCTGACTCGACAGGGTCCGCCTACGAGCAGTACGTC. Its translation is CASSPDSTGSAYEQYV.

In this sample, this clonotype turned up a few times. V is TRBV5-1 and J is TRBJ2-5; TRBD2 matches 14 bases. V dropped 5 bases and J dropped 4; count of bases not matched to a gene: 7. Germline lookup yields CDR1 SGHRS and CDR2 YFSETQ. The CDR3 totals 16 residues. CDR3 sequence reads: CASREAGLAGGETQYF. The CDR3 nucleotides are TGCGCCAGCAGAGAGGCCGGACTAGCGGGAGGAGAGACCCAGTACTTC.

V and J are TRBV15 and TRBJ2-5, with D uncertain. Germline loops: CDR1 LNHNV, CDR2 YYDKDF (reference sequence). The CDR3 is 16 amino acids. V was pared by 6 bases and J by 5 bases, with 22 bases between. The CDR3, as DNA: TGTGCCACCAGTGAGATCAACAGTTTGAAAAGGGAGACCCAGTACTTC. Translation: CATSEINSLKRETQYF.

This chain uses TRBV18 with TRBJ2-2; 7 nucleotides line up with TRBD1. The CDR3 is 17 amino acids. Germline CDR1 is KGHSH and CDR2 is LQKENI. With V trimmed by 1 base and J by 0 bases, 5 bases remained unmatched. The CDR3 DNA is TGTGCCAGCTCACCACTTGGACAGGCCGCGAACACCGGGGAGCTGTTTTTT. Protein product: CASSPLGQAANTGELFF.

CDR3 bases: TGCAGTGCTAGCGCGGCAGCGAACACCGGGGAGCTGTTTTTT. This translates into CSASAAANTGELFF. The rearrangement joins TRBV20-1 to TRBJ2-2; D remains ambiguous. V lost 3 bases to trimming and J lost 0 bases, with 8 bases between them. Germline V gene lookup returns CDR1 DFQATT and CDR2 SNEGSKA (reference sequence). The CDR3 contains 14 residues.

This clonotype showed up just a few times. This chain uses TRBV20-1 with TRBJ2-7; perhaps TRBD2 as D (6 bases). With 8 bases removed from V and 7 bases from J, the gap between germline ends came to 18 bases. From germline, CDR1 is DFQATT and CDR2 SNEGSKA (reference sequence). This CDR3 is 12 amino acids long. The CDR3 DNA follows: TGCAGTACAAAAAAAGGGGACTCAGAGCAGTACTTC. Residues: CSTKKGDSEQYF.

The CDR3, as DNA: TGCAGTGCTAGAGAGAGGCAGGGGGTTAACACCGGGGAGCTGTTTTTT. It encodes CSARERQGVNTGELFF. This chain links TRBV20-1 with TRBJ2-2; 7 bases map to TRBD1. The CDR3 has 16 residues. J lost 2 bases, V lost 0 bases, and 6 bases had no gene match. Looked up from germline, CDR1 is DFQATT and CDR2 is SNEGSKA (reference sequence).

The gene calls are TRBV5-1 and TRBJ2-1; 7 bases line up with TRBD2. Germline assignment: CDR1 SGHRS and CDR2 YFSETQ. Germline trimming cut 3 bases from V and 9 bases from J; bases unmatched to any gene: 9. CDR3 length equals 14 residues. This CDR3 is CASSSTLGGGEQFF. CDR3 coding DNA: TGCGCCAGCAGCTCCACCTTGGGCGGGGGTGAGCAGTTCTTC.

This clonotype was observed a handful of times. The chain links TRBV25-1 to TRBJ1-6, with D perhaps matching TRBD1 (5 bases). CDR3 size: 14 residues. The V end lost 5 bases, the J end lost 4 bases, and 9 bases lay between the germline ends. Germline V gene sequence: CDR1 MGHDK, CDR2 SYGVNS. CDR3 DNA sequence: TGTGCCAGCAGTACCGGACAATATAATTCACCCCTCCACTTT. Protein: CASSTGQYNSPLHF.

V gene TRBV14 combines with J gene TRBJ1-2; possible D gene TRBD1, 6 bases. The CDR3 sequence is 16 residues long. Germline CDR1 SGHDN, CDR2 FVKESK. Trimming removed 1 base from V and 6 bases from J, with 18 bases in between. This CDR3 is CASSQVTGHIGNGYTF. CDR3 nucleotide sequence: TGTGCCAGCAGCCAAGTAACGGGACACATCGGGAATGGCTACACCTTC.

The V and J genes are TRBV30 and TRBJ2-5; either TRBD1 or TRBD2 may supply D (5 bases each). This CDR3 has 13 amino acids. The germline CDR1 and CDR2 sequences are GTSNPN and SVGIG (reference sequence). V dropped 4 bases and J dropped 0 bases, with 9 bases sitting between them. The DNA of the CDR3 is TGTGCCTGGATTTGGGGGAACCAAGAGACCCAGTACTTC. Encoded protein: CAWIWGNQETQYF.

This chain uses TRBV25-1 with TRBJ1-1; D is perhaps TRBD1 (5 bases). Between the trimmed V and J ends, which lost 1 base and 7 bases, there was a span of 16 bases. CDR1 is MGHDK and CDR2 is SYGVNS in the germline V gene. CDR3 length: 15 residues. CDR3 protein: CASSESGQKGYEAFF. CDR3 nucleotides: TGTGCCAGCAGTGAATCGGGGCAGAAGGGTTATGAAGCTTTCTTT.

This clonotype showed up just a few times. The gene calls are TRBV7-9 and TRBJ2-7; TRBD1 matches 7 bases. This CDR3 spans 12 amino acids. Germline V gives CDR1 SEHNR, CDR2 FQNEAQ (reference sequence). The ends lost 0 bases at V and 12 bases at J; junction bases unmatched: 5. The CDR3 DNA is TGTGCCAGCAGCTTAGCGGCAGGGGGTATGTACTTC. Protein sequence: CASSLAAGGMYF.

In DNA form, the CDR3 reads TGCAGCTCAACTAGCGGCGCCTTCAATGAGCAGTTCTTC. This encodes CSSTSGAFNEQFF. This chain links TRBV29-1 with TRBJ2-1; 8 bases map to TRBD2. V lost 8 bases, J lost 6 bases, and 9 bases stayed unmatched. Germline V gives CDR1 SQVTM, CDR2 ANQGSEA. This CDR3 spans 13 amino acids.

The chain joins TRBV3-1 to TRBJ1-1; D gene unclear. The CDR3 consists of 14 residues. Per germline, CDR1 LGHDT and CDR2 YNNKEL (reference sequence). The V end lost 1 base, the J end lost 10 bases, and 16 bases lay between the germline ends. Here the CDR3 reads CASSQAPYGPGAFF. The CDR3 DNA reads TGTGCCAGCAGCCAAGCCCCATACGGACCGGGAGCTTTCTTT.

V and J are TRBV5-1 and TRBJ1-4; TRBD1 aligns across 10 bases. CDR3 size: 15 residues. V lost 4 bases to trimming and J lost 10 bases; unmatched junction nucleotides: 10. The germline CDR1 and CDR2 sequences are SGHRS and YFSETQ. The CDR3 nucleotides read TGCGCCAGCAGCGTCTCCGGGACAGGGGAGGGAAAACTGTTTTTT. Amino acid sequence: CASSVSGTGEGKLFF.

Here the CDR3 reads CSARGLAVYNEQFF. The CDR3 region has the DNA TGCAGTGCTAGAGGTCTAGCGGTCTACAATGAGCAGTTCTTC. The chain employs TRBV20-1 and TRBJ2-1; 7 bases agree with TRBD2. With V trimmed by 1 base and J by 3 bases, 3 bases remained unmatched. There are 14 residues in the CDR3. CDR1 is DFQATT, CDR2 SNEGSKA, per germline (reference sequence).

V is TRBV10-1 and J is TRBJ2-3; perhaps TRBD2 as D (5 bases). The CDR3 is made up of 14 amino acids. CDR1 is WNHNN, CDR2 SYGVQD, per germline (reference sequence). V lost 9 bases and J 0 bases, leaving 13 bases between the germline ends. The DNA for the CDR3 is TGCGCCAGTTTGACGAGGGAAAGCACAGATACGCAGTATTTT. Its protein is CASLTRESTDTQYF.

Note on this clonotype: This CDR3 fails to terminate in the conserved phenylalanine or tryptophan, so it likely reflects a read error. The rearrangement joins TRBV4-1 to TRBJ1-6; D unresolved. V lost 4 bases to trimming and J lost 7 bases, with 14 bases between them. There are 15 residues in the CDR3. Germline CDR1 and CDR2: MGHRA and YSYEKL. The CDR3 region is CASSLRSSGNSPLHY. CDR3 coding DNA: TGCGCCAGCAGCCTTCGAAGCAGCGGCAATTCACCCCTCCACTAT.

The V call is TRBV5-1, the J call TRBJ2-4, with 7 bases that match TRBD2. CDR1 is SGHRS and CDR2 is YFSETQ in the germline V gene. V was pared by 4 bases and J by 0 bases, with 10 bases of the junction left unmatched. CDR3 length: 17 residues. The CDR3 nucleotides read TGCGCCAGCAGCCTTAGGGCTAGCGGCCTAGCCAAAAACATTCAGTACTTC. Encoded protein: CASSLRASGLAKNIQYF.

This chain joins TRBV20-1 and TRBJ2-1, with D unclear. This CDR3 is 13 amino acids long. Trimming took 6 bases from V and 0 from J, leaving 9 bases between them. Germline loops: CDR1 DFQATT, CDR2 SNEGSKA (reference sequence). Written as DNA, the CDR3 is TGCAGTGCGACCCGGAGCTCCTACAATGAGCAGTTCTTC. Its translation is CSATRSSYNEQFF.

The rearrangement uses TRBV10-3 and TRBJ2-7, with 11 bases identical to TRBD2. J gave up 7 bases and V 0 bases, and 8 bases lay outside the gene matches. Germline assignment: CDR1 ENHRY and CDR2 SYGVKD. The CDR3 length is 16 residues. The DNA for the CDR3 is TGTGCCATCAGTGAGTCGATAGCGGGAGGGCCAGGTGAGCAGTACGTC. It specifies CAISESIAGGPGEQYV.

The rearrangement links TRBV20-1 to TRBJ1-2; TRBD1 agrees at 11 bases. Germline CDR1 DFQATT, CDR2 SNEGSKA (reference sequence). V lost 6 bases to trimming and J lost 7 bases; unmatched junction nucleotides: 10. The CDR3 runs 14 residues. CDR3 bases: TGCAGTGCGAAAAGGGGGGGACAGGGGGTTGGCTACACCTTC. Amino acids: CSAKRGGQGVGYTF.

The chain has TRBV5-1 and TRBJ1-3; D is undetermined. Per the germline V gene, CDR1 is SGHRS and CDR2 is YFSETQ. This CDR3 spans 14 amino acids. The V end lost 0 bases, the J end lost 2 bases, and 6 bases lay between the germline ends. CDR3 DNA: TGCGCCAGCAGCTTGGCGCCAGCTGGAAACACCATATATTTT. Protein: CASSLAPAGNTIYF. The whole variable domain, remainder taken from reference TRBV5-1 and TRBJ1-3, is KAGVTQTPRYLIKTRGQQVTLSCSPISGHRSVSWYQQTPGQGLQFLFEYFSETQRNKGNFPGRFSGRQFSNSRSEMNVSTLELGDSALYLCASSLAPAGNTIYFGEGSWLTVV.

This clonotype was seen only a few times. The chain joins TRBV7-2 to TRBJ2-5, with D perhaps TRBD2 (5 bases). CDR1 SGHTA and CDR2 FQGNSA come from the germline V gene. This CDR3 is 14 amino acids long. The V end was cut by 5 bases, the J end by 5 bases, with 15 bases between. As DNA, the CDR3 is TGTGCCAGCAGCCAAAGGTCTAGAGGGGAGACCCAGTACTTC. Translating gives CASSQRSRGETQYF.

A word on this clonotype: The junction differs from germline at one of its ends, possibly a read error. The chain couples TRBV20-1 to TRBJ2-1, with D perhaps TRBD2 (7 bases). The CDR3 sequence is 16 residues long. CDR1 DFQATT and CDR2 SNEGSKA come from the germline V gene (reference sequence). The CDR3: CCARLQGGGLYNEQFF. CDR3 DNA: TGCTGTGCTAGACTTCAAGGGGGGGGGCTTTACAATGAGCAGTTCTTC.

This clonotype was counted only a few times. This rearrangement joins TRBV20-1 to TRBJ2-3, with 12 bases matching TRBD2. CDR1 and CDR2 (germline): DFQATT, SNEGSKA (reference sequence). This CDR3 contains 16 residues. Here the CDR3 DNA reads TGCAGCGCCGGGGCTAGCGGGAGGGCCGGCACAGATACGCAGTATTTT. Its protein is CSAGASGRAGTDTQYF.